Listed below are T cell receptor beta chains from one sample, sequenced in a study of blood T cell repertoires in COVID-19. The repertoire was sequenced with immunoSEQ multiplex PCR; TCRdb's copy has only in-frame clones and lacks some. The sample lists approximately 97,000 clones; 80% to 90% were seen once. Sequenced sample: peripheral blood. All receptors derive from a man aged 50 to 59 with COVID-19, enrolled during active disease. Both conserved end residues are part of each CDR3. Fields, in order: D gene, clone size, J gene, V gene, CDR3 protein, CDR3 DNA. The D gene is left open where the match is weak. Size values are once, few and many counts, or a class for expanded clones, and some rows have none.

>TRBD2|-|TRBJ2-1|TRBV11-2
CASSYRTSGNNEQFF
TGTGCCAGCAGCTACCGGACTAGCGGAAACAATGAGCAGTTCTTC
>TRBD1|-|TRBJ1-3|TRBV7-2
CASSFPGQGSRNTIYF
TGTGCCAGCAGCTTCCCGGGACAGGGGTCGAGAAACACCATATATTTT
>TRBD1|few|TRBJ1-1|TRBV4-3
CASSQRTGYEAFF
TGCGCCAGCAGCCAACGGACAGGGTACGAAGCTTTCTTT
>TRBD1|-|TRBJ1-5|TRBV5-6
CASSRNTGTGLQPQHF
TGTGCCAGCAGCCGGAATACCGGGACAGGGCTTCAGCCCCAGCATTTT
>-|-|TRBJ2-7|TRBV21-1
CASSKALWDKREQYF
TGTGCCAGCAGCAAAGCGCTTTGGGACAAGAGGGAGCAGTACTTC
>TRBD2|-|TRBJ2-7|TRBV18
CASSPPSGGPTYEQYF
TGTGCCAGCTCACCCCCTAGCGGGGGGCCAACCTACGAGCAGTACTTC
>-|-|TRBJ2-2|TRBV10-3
CAISESTGTGELFF
TGTGCCATCAGTGAGTCTACGGGCACCGGGGAGCTGTTTTTT
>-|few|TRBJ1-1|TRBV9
CASSVESTGPRNTEAFF
TGTGCCAGCAGCGTAGAATCGACAGGACCTCGGAACACTGAAGCTTTCTTT
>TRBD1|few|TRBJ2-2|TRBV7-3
CASSLGGQGYTGELFF
TGTGCCAGCAGCTTAGGGGGACAGGGATACACCGGGGAGCTGTTTTTT
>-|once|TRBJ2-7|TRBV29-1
CSVSLSSYEQYF
TGCAGCGTGTCTCTGAGCTCCTACGAGCAGTACTTC
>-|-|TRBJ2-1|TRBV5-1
CASSPPGGRYNEQFF
TGCGCCAGCAGCCCCCCGGGGGGCCGATACAATGAGCAGTTCTTC
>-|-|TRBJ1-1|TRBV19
CASSPSRRGGTEAFF
TGTGCCAGTAGTCCAAGTAGGAGGGGAGGCACTGAAGCTTTCTTT
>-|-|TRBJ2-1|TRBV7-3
CASSSIRGNEQFF
TGTGCCAGCAGCTCCATCAGGGGCAATGAGCAGTTCTTC